This T cell receptor (beta chain) appears in the sequencing data of a study of T-cell reconstitution after alpha-beta-depleted transplantation in children. Study conclusions and caveats: Several hundred expanded graft clones reportedly supplied alpha-beta T cells about two months after transplant. T-cell counts and diversity at one year post-transplant came mainly from newly produced T cells. Several patients had high TCRbeta diversity at day 60; it came from surviving recipient T cells and thymic progenitors.

With respect to this clonotype: Its specificity is not known. A clone one base away is much larger, so this may be a read error.

For TCRbeta, the library was prepared with unique molecular identifiers. MiXCR was run by TCRdb on the PCR reads, yielding one entry per CDR3 protein. The sample contains 280,000 or so distinct CDR3 sequences, roughly 11% of which appear only once. Germline V gives CDR1 SGDLS, CDR2 YYNGEE. The CDR3 runs to 17 residues. V was clipped by 4 bases and J by 6 bases, with 24 bases between them. This receptor was identified in a male patient between 2 and 10 years old who had a stem cell transplant for chronic granulomatous disease, so the T cells may come from the graft donor. This specimen consisted of peripheral blood, obtained 180 days after TCRalphabeta/CD19-depleted stem cell transplant. V gene TRBV9 combines with J gene TRBJ2-3; D may correspond to TRBD1 or TRBD2 (5 bases each). The CDR3 protein is CASSSSREGTTHDTQYF. CDR3 DNA: TGTGCCAGCAGCTCCTCTAGAGAGGGGACGACCCACGATACGCAGTATTTT.